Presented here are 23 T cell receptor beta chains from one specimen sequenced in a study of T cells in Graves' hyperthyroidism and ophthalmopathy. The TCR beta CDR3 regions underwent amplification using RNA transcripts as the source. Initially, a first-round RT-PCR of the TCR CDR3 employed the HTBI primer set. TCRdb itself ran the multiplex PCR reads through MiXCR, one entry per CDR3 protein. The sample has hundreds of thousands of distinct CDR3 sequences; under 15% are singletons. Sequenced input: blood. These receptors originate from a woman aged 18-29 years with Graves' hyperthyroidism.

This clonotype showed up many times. CDR3 DNA sequence: TGTGCCAGCAGCTCCACTTGGACTAGCAGCACAGATACGCAGTATTTT. Residues: CASSSTWTSSTDTQYF. The chain carries TRBV14 and TRBJ2-3; the match to TRBD2 covers 8 bases. The CDR3 is 16 residues long. Germline CDR1 reads SGHDN; CDR2 reads FVKESK. The J segment lost 0 bases and the V segment lost 5 bases, leaving 7 bases of the junction unmatched.

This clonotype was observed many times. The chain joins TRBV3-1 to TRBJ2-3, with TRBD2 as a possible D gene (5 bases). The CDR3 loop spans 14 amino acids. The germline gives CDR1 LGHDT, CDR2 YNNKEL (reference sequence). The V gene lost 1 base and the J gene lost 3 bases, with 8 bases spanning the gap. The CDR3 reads CASSQVARTDTQYF. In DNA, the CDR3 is TGTGCCAGCAGCCAAGTAGCGCGAACAGATACGCAGTATTTT.

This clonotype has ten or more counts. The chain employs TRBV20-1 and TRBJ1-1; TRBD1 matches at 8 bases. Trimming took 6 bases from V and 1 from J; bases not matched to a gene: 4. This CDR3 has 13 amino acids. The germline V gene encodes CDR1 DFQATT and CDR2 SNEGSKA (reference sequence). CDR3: CSAWTGQNTEAFF. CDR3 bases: TGCAGTGCATGGACAGGGCAGAACACTGAAGCTTTCTTT.

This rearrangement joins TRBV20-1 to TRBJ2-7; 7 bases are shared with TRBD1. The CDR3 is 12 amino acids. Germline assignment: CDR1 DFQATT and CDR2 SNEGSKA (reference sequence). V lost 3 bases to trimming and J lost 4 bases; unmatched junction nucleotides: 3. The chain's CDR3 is CSARPGGYEQYF. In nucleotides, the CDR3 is TGCAGTGCTAGGCCAGGGGGTTACGAGCAGTACTTC.

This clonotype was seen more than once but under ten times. The CDR3, as DNA: TGTGCCAGCAGCGTAACTTGGGGGGCGGATACGCAGTATTTT. It encodes CASSVTWGADTQYF. This chain links TRBV9 with TRBJ2-3; D tentatively reads TRBD1 or TRBD2 (6 bases each). The germline V gene has CDR1 SGDLS and CDR2 YYNGEE. The CDR3 is 14 amino acids. The ends were cut back, 1 base at V and 6 bases at J, with 12 bases in the middle.

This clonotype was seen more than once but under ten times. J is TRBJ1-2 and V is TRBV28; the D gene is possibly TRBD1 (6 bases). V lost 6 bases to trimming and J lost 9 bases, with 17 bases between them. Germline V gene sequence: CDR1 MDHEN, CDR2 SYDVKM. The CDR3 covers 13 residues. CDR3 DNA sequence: TGTGCCAGCAGGCCCCCTACAGGGAGAAGCTACACCTTC. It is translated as CASRPPTGRSYTF.

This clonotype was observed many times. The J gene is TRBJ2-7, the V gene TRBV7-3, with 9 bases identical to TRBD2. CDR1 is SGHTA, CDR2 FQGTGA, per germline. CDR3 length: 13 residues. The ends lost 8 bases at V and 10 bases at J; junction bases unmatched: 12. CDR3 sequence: CASAASGTTLQYF. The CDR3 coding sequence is TGTGCCAGCGCGGCTAGCGGGACTACGTTACAGTACTTC.

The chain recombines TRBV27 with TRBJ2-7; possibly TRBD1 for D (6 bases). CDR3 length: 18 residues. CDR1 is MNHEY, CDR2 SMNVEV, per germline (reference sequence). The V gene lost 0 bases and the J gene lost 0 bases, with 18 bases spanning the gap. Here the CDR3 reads CASSLSAASTGNSYEQYF. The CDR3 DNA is TGTGCCAGCAGTTTATCGGCGGCCTCGACAGGAAACTCCTACGAGCAGTACTTC.

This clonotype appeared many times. Here the CDR3 DNA reads TGCGCCAGCAGCCCCCGGGACACTCTCACAGATACGCAGTATTTT. Translating it yields CASSPRDTLTDTQYF. The chain is built from TRBV5-1 and TRBJ2-3; TRBD1 might be the D (6 bases). Looked up from germline, CDR1 is SGHRS and CDR2 is YFSETQ. CDR3 length: 15 amino acids. Trimming took off 4 bases at V and 2 bases at J, with 14 bases between the two ends.

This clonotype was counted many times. The CDR3 reads CASSPSWQGETQYF. CDR3 in DNA: TGTGCCAGCAGTCCCTCGTGGCAGGGGGAGACCCAGTACTTC. The chain couples TRBV6-2 or TRBV6-3 to TRBJ2-5; D might be TRBD1 (6 bases). V was shortened by 5 bases and J by 5 bases, with 15 bases between the two germline ends. The CDR3 sequence is 14 residues long. The germline CDR1 and CDR2 sequences are MNHEY and SVGEGT.

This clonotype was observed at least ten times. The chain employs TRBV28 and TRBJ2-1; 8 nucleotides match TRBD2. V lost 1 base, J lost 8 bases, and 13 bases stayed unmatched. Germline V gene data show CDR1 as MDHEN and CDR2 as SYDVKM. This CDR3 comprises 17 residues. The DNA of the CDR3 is TGTGCCAGCAGTTTATTTGCATCCAGCGGGAGTGTCGATGAGCAGTTCTTC. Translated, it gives CASSLFASSGSVDEQFF. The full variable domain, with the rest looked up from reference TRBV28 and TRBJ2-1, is DVKVTQSSRYLVKRTGEKVFLECVQDMDHENMFWYRQDPGLGLRLIYFSYDVKMKEKGDIPEGYSVSREKKERFSLILESASTNQTSMYLCASSLFASSGSVDEQFFGPGTRLTVL.

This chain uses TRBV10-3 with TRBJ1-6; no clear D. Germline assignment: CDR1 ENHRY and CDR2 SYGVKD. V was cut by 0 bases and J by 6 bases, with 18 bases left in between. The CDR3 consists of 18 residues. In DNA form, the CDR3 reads TGTGCCATCAGTGAGTCCCCCGAAGGGCCGGCGGTTAATTCACCCCTCCACTTT. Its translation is CAISESPEGPAVNSPLHF.

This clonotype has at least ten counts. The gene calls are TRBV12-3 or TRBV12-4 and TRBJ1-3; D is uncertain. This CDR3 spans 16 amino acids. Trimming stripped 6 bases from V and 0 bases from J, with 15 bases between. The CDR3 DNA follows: TGTGCCAGCAGCCCCTCAGCGCCCTTCTCTGGAAACACCATATATTTT. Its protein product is CASSPSAPFSGNTIYF.

The CDR3 spells CATSASSGISTDTQYF. CDR3 in DNA: TGTGCCACCAGTGCAAGTAGCGGGATTAGCACAGATACGCAGTATTTT. The chain employs TRBV24-1 and TRBJ2-3; 8 bases align to TRBD2. J lost 0 bases, V lost 5 bases, and 6 bases had no gene match. The CDR3 is 16 residues long. Germline CDR1 reads KGHDR; CDR2 reads SFDVKD.

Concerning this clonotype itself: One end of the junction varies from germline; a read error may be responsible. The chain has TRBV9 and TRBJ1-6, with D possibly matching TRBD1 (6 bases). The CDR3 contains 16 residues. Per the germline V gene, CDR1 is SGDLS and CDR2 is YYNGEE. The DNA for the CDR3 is TGTGCCGGCAGCGGGGGGGCGCCGCCGATGAGTTCACCCCTCCACTTT. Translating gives CAGSGGAPPMSSPLHF.

Here the CDR3 DNA reads TGTGCCAGCAGTGAGTTGGCCAGGGGGGGACACGGCAAAAACATTCAGTACTTC. This sequence encodes CASSELARGGHGKNIQYF. The chain uses TRBV6-1 and TRBJ2-4; D possibly matches TRBD1 or TRBD2 (7 bases each). The CDR3 runs to 18 residues. Germline V gives CDR1 MNHNS, CDR2 SASEGT. V dropped 3 bases and J dropped 3 bases, with 21 bases sitting between them.

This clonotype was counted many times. The DNA of the CDR3 is TGTGCCAGCAGCGCGCCCGGACTGGGAAGTACCACTGAAGCTTTCTTT. As protein: CASSAPGLGSTTEAFF. The chain carries TRBV5-6 and TRBJ1-1; D ambiguous. The CDR3 extends over 16 amino acids. Germline lookup yields CDR1 SGHDT and CDR2 YYEEEE. Trimming shortened V by 4 bases and J by 4 bases, and 20 bases separated the two germline ends. The full variable domain, with the rest looked up from reference TRBV5-6 and TRBJ1-1, is DAGVTQSPTHLIKTRGQQVTLRCSPKSGHDTVSWYQQALGQGPQFIFQYYEEEERQRGNFPDRFSGHQFPNYSSELNVNALLLGDSALYLCASSAPGLGSTTEAFFGQGTRLTVV.

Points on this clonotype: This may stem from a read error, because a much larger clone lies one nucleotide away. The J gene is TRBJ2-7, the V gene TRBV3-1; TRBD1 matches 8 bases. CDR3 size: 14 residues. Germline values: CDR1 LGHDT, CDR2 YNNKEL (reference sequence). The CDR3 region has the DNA TGTGCCAACAGCGTACGACAGGGGCCCTACGAGCAGTACTTC. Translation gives CANSVRQGPYEQYF.

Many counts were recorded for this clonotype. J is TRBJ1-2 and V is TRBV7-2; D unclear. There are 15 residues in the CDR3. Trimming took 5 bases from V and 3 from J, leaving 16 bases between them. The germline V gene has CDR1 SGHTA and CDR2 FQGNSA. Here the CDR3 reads CASSLGWGVYYGYTF. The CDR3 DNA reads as TGTGCCAGCAGCCTAGGGTGGGGAGTCTACTATGGCTACACCTTC.

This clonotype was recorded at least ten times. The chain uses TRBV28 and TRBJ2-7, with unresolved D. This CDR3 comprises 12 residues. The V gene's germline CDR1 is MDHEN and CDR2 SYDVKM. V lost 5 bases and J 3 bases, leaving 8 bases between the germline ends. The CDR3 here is CASSPDGYEQYF. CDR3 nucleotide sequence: TGTGCCAGCAGTCCGGACGGCTACGAGCAGTACTTC.

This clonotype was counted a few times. The CDR3 reads CASSSASYNSPLHF. The CDR3 coding sequence is TGTGCCAGCAGCTCGGCTAGTTATAATTCACCCCTCCACTTT. This rearrangement joins TRBV5-4 to TRBJ1-6; D is ambiguous. Germline V gene sequence: CDR1 SGHNT, CDR2 YYREEE (reference sequence). The CDR3 length is 14 residues. Trimming removed 3 bases at V and 4 bases at J, with 8 bases between.

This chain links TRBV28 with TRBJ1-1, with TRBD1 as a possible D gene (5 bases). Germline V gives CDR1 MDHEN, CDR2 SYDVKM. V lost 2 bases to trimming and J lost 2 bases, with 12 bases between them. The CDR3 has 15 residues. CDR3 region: CASSLDVGGNTEAFF. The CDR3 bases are TGTGCCAGCAGTTTAGATGTGGGGGGAAACACTGAAGCTTTCTTT.

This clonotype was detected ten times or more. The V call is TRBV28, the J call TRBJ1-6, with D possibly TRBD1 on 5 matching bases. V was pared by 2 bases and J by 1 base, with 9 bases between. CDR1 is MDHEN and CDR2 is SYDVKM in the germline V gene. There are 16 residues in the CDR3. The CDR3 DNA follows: TGTGCCAGCAGTTTACCCGAGGGGTCCTATAATTCACCCCTCCACTTT. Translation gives CASSLPEGSYNSPLHF.